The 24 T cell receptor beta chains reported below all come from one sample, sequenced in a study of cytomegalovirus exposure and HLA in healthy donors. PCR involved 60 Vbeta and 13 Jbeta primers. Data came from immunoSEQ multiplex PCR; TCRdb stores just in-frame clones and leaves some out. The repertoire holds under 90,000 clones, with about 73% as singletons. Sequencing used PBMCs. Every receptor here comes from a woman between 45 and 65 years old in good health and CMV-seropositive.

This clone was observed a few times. The DNA for the CDR3 is TGTGCCAGCAAGATACGGGGGTCTCATGGGCAGTTCTTC. Its protein is CASKIRGSHGQFF. This chain uses TRBV6-5 with TRBJ2-1, with D perhaps TRBD2 (6 bases). Germline V lookup: CDR1 MNHEY, CDR2 SVGAGI. V lost 7 bases and J 12 bases, leaving 19 bases between the germline ends. There are 13 residues in the CDR3.

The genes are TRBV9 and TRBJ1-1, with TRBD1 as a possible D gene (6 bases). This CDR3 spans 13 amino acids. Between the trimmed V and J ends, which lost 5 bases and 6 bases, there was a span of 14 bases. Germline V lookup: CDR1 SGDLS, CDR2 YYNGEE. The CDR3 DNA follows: TGTGCCAGCAGGGCCGGGACAATGTCTGAAGCTTTCTTT. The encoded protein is CASRAGTMSEAFF.

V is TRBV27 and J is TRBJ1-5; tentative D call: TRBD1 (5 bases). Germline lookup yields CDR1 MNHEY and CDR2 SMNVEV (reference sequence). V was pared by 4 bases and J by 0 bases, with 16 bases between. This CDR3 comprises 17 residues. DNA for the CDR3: TGTGCCAGCAGTTCAGATATGGGGGACTATAGCAATCAGCCCCAGCATTTT. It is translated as CASSSDMGDYSNQPQHF.

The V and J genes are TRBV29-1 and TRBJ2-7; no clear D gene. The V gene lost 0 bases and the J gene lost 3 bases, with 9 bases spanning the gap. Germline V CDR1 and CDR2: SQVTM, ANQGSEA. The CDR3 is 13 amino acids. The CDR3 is CSVEDSAHYEQYF. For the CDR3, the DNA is TGCAGCGTTGAAGACAGCGCGCACTACGAGCAGTACTTC.

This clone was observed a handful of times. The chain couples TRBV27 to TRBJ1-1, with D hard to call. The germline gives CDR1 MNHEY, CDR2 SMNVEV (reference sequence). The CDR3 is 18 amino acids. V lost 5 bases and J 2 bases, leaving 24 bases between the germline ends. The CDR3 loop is CASSPPARFIGENTEAFF. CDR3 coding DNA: TGTGCCAGCAGTCCACCCGCCCGATTTATTGGAGAAAACACTGAAGCTTTCTTT.

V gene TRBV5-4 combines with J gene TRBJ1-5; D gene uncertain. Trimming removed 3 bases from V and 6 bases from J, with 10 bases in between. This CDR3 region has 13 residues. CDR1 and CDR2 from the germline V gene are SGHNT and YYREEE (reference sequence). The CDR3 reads CASSSGKSQPQHF. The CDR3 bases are TGTGCCAGCAGCTCGGGGAAGAGTCAGCCCCAGCATTTT.

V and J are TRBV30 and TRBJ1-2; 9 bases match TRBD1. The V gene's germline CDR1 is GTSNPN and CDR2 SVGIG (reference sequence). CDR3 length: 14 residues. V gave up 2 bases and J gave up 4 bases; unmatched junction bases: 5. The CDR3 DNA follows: TGTGCCTGGAGTTCCACAGGGGGCGTCTATGGCTACACCTTC. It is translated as CAWSSTGGVYGYTF.

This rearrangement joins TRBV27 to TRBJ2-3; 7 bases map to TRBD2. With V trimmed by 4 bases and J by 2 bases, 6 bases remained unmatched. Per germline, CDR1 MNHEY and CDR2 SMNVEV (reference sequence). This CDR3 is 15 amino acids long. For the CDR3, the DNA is TGTGCCAGCAGTTGGTTAGCGGGCCCCACAGATACGCAGTATTTT. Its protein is CASSWLAGPTDTQYF.

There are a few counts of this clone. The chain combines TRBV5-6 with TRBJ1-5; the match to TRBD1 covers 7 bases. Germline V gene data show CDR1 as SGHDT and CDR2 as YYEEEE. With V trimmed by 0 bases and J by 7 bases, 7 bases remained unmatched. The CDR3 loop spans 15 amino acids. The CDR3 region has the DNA TGTGCCAGCAGCTTGGCCGACAGGGTCGGGCAGCCCCAGCATTTT. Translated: CASSLADRVGQPQHF.

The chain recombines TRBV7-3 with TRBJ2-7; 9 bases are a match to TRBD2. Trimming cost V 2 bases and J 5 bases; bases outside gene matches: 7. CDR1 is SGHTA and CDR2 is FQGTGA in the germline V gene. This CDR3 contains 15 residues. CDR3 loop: CASSLGTSRMNEQYF. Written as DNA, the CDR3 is TGTGCCAGCAGCTTAGGGACTAGCAGGATGAACGAGCAGTACTTC.

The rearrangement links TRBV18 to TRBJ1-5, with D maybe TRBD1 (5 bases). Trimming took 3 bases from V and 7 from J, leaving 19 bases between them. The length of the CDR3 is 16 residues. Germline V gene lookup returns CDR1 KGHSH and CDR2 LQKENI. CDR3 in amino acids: CASSPYSSGLGQPQHF. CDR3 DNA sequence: TGTGCCAGCTCACCCTATTCGTCAGGGTTGGGACAGCCCCAGCATTTT.

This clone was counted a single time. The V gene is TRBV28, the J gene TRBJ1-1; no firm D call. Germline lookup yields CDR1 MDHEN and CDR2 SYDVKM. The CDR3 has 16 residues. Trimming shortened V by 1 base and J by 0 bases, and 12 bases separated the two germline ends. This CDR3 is CASSLSGENLNTEAFF. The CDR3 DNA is TGTGCCAGCAGTTTATCCGGAGAGAATCTGAACACTGAAGCTTTCTTT.

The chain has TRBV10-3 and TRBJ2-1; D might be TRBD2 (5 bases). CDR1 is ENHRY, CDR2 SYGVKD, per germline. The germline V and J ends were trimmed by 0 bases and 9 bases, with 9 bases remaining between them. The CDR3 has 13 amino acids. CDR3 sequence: CAISESTGSEQFF. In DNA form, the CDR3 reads TGTGCCATCAGTGAGTCGACGGGGAGTGAGCAGTTCTTC.

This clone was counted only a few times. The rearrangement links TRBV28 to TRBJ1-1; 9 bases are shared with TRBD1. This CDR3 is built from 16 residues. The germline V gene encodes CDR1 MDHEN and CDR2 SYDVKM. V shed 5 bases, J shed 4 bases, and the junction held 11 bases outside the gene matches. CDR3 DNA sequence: TGTGCCAGCAGTCCGCAAACAGGGGGCGAGTCCACTGAAGCTTTCTTT. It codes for CASSPQTGGESTEAFF. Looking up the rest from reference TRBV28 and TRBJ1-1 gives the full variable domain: DVKVTQSSRYLVKRTGEKVFLECVQDMDHENMFWYRQDPGLGLRLIYFSYDVKMKEKGDIPEGYSVSREKKERFSLILESASTNQTSMYLCASSPQTGGESTEAFFGQGTRLTVV.

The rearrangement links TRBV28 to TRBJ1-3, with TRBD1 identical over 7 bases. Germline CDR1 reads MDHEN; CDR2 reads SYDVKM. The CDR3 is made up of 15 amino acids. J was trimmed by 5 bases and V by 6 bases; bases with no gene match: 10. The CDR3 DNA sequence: TGTGCCAGCAGCGGTTGGGGACAGATTCGAAACACCATATATTTT. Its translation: CASSGWGQIRNTIYF.

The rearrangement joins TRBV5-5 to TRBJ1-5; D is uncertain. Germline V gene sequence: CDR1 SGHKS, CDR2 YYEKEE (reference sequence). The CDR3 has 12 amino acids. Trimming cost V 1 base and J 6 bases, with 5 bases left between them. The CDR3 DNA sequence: TGTGCCAGCAGCTTGACGGGTCAGCCCCAGCATTTT. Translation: CASSLTGQPQHF.

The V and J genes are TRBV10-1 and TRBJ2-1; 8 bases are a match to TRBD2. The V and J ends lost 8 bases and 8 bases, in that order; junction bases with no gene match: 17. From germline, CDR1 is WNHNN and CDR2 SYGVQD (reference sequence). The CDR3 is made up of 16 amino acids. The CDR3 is CASLILAAGVVDEQFF. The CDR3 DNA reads TGCGCCAGCCTAATACTAGCGGCTGGGGTTGTGGATGAGCAGTTCTTC.

CDR3 loop: CASSPPSIEALYEQYF. Here the CDR3 DNA reads TGTGCCAGCAGCCCACCTAGCATTGAAGCTCTCTACGAGCAGTACTTC. This chain uses TRBV13 with TRBJ2-7; TRBD2 is a possible D gene (5 bases). Germline values: CDR1 PRHDT, CDR2 FYEKMQ (reference sequence). This CDR3 has 16 amino acids. V gave up 5 bases and J gave up 3 bases, with 20 bases separating them.

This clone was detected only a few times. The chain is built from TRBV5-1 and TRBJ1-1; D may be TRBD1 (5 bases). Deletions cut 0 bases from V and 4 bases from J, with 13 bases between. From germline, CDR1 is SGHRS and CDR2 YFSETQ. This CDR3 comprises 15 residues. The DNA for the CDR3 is TGCGCCAGCAGCTTGGATGGGGCAGGAAGCACTGAAGCTTTCTTT. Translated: CASSLDGAGSTEAFF.

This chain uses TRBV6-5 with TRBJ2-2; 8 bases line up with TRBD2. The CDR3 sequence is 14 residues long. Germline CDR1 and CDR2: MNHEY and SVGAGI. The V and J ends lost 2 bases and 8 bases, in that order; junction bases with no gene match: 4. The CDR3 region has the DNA TGTGCCAGCAGTTACAGGACTAGCTATGGGGAGCTGTTTTTT. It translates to CASSYRTSYGELFF.

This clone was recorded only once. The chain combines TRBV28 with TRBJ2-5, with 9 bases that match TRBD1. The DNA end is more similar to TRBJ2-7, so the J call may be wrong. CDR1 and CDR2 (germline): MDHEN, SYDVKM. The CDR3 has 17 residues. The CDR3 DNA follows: TGTGCCAGCAGCAACATATATCCGGGACAGGGTTCCTACGAGCAGTACTTC. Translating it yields CASSNIYPGQGSYEQYF.

Written as DNA, the CDR3 is TGTGCCAGCTCACCACCGACGGGGGGGACAACTAGCACAGATACGCAGTATTTT. This codes for CASSPPTGGTTSTDTQYF. This rearrangement joins TRBV18 to TRBJ2-3; 8 bases match TRBD2. V lost 0 bases to trimming and J lost 0 bases; unmatched junction nucleotides: 8. Germline CDR1 KGHSH, CDR2 LQKENI. CDR3 length: 18 amino acids.

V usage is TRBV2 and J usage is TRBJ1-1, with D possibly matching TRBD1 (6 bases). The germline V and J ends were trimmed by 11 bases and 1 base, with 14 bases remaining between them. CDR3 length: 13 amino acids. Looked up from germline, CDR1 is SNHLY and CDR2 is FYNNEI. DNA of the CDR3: TGTGCCGCACGAGGGGGTTCGAACACTGAAGCTTTCTTT. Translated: CAARGGSNTEAFF.

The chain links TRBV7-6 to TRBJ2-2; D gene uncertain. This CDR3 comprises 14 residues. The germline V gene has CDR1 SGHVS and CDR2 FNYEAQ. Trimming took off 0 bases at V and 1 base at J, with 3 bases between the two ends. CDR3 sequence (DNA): TGTGCCAGCAGCTTAGCGCGGAACACCGGGGAGCTGTTTTTT. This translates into CASSLARNTGELFF.